A single sample gave rise to the 11 T cell receptor beta chains below, sequenced in a study of OX40 agonist ivuxolimab in advanced cancers. Profiled with immunoSEQ multiplex PCR; TCRdb holds only in-frame clones, not every one. The sample includes around 83,000 clones, 91% of them seen just once. This specimen was CD4+ or CD8+ T cells sorted from blood, taken in a trial of the OX40 agonist ivuxolimab. The origin of the receptors is an adult with an advanced solid tumor such as melanoma, head and neck, liver or kidney cancer.

The genes are TRBV10-3 and TRBJ2-7; 7 bases line up with TRBD1. The CDR3 covers 16 residues. J was trimmed by 0 bases and V by 3 bases; bases with no gene match: 8. In germline, CDR1 is ENHRY, CDR2 SYGVKD. CDR3 coding DNA: TGTGCCATCAGTGATCCGGGACAGTCGAGCTCCTACGAGCAGTACTTC. It specifies CAISDPGQSSSYEQYF.

This clone came up once. CDR3 sequence reads: CASSDRLAGGIYNEQFF. The CDR3 nucleotides read TGTGCCAGCAGTGACCGACTAGCGGGAGGGATTTACAATGAGCAGTTCTTC. The chain employs TRBV6-1 and TRBJ2-1; the match to TRBD2 covers 14 bases. This CDR3 region has 17 residues. V lost 3 bases to trimming and J lost 4 bases; unmatched junction nucleotides: 5. Looked up from germline, CDR1 is MNHNS and CDR2 is SASEGT.

V is TRBV18 and J is TRBJ1-5; 10 nucleotides line up with TRBD1. Germline V gene sequence: CDR1 KGHSH, CDR2 LQKENI. The CDR3 is 16 residues long. V shed 2 bases and J 5 bases; nucleotides not matched to a gene: 6. DNA of the CDR3: TGTGCCAGCTCACCAGGGACAGGGGTCTTACATCAGCCCCAGCATTTT. Translation gives CASSPGTGVLHQPQHF.

The chain combines TRBV6-5 with TRBJ2-7, with 10 bases aligning to TRBD2. The CDR3 is 13 amino acids. Germline CDR1 and CDR2: MNHEY and SVGAGI. Unmatched junction bases numbered 0, after V lost 6 bases and J lost 1 base. The chain's CDR3 is CASRTSGSYEQYF. In DNA form, the CDR3 reads TGTGCCAGCAGGACTAGCGGGTCCTACGAGCAGTACTTC.

This chain links TRBV19 with TRBJ1-5; 8 bases map to TRBD1. The V and J ends lost 6 bases and 3 bases, in that order; junction bases with no gene match: 4. This CDR3 comprises 14 residues. Germline V lookup: CDR1 LNHDA, CDR2 SQIVND (reference sequence). In DNA, the CDR3 is TGTGCCAGTAGAGGGACAGGTTTCAATCAGCCCCAGCATTTT. This translates into CASRGTGFNQPQHF.

In this sample, this clone turned up once. The J gene is TRBJ2-4, the V gene TRBV28, with D maybe TRBD1 (5 bases). The CDR3 is 15 amino acids. V lost 6 bases and J lost 1, with 13 bases in between. Germline-derived CDR1 and CDR2 are MDHEN and SYDVKM. The CDR3 protein is CASSFKGVAKNIQYF. The CDR3 DNA reads as TGTGCCAGCAGCTTTAAAGGGGTCGCCAAAAACATTCAGTACTTC.

The chain links TRBV14 to TRBJ2-3; D not resolved. This CDR3 has 12 amino acids. Germline V gene sequence: CDR1 SGHDN, CDR2 FVKESK. V was shortened by 3 bases and J by 12 bases, with 13 bases between the two germline ends. The CDR3 DNA reads TGTGCCAGCAGCCAGCAGCCCTTATTCCAGTATTTT. Residues: CASSQQPLFQYF.

The gene calls are TRBV2 and TRBJ2-7, with 8 bases aligning to TRBD1. CDR1 and CDR2 (germline): SNHLY, FYNNEI. The V gene end was trimmed by 3 bases and the J gene end by 5 bases; junction bases not matched to a gene: 9. CDR3 length: 15 amino acids. CDR3 in amino acids: CASSEGSRGLDEQYF. The CDR3 region has the DNA TGTGCCAGCAGTGAGGGGAGCAGGGGGCTGGACGAGCAGTACTTC.

CDR3 protein: CASSSLAGVYTGELFF. CDR3 in DNA: TGTGCCAGCAGCTCACTAGCGGGAGTGTACACCGGGGAGCTGTTTTTT. V is TRBV5-4 and J is TRBJ2-2, with TRBD2 identical over 11 bases. CDR1 is SGHNT and CDR2 is YYREEE in the germline V gene (reference sequence). CDR3 size: 16 residues. V dropped 3 bases and J dropped 3; count of bases not matched to a gene: 4.

The chain recombines TRBV7-6 with TRBJ2-7, with 11 positions matching TRBD1. CDR1 and CDR2 from the germline V gene are SGHVS and FNYEAQ. V shed 2 bases and J 6 bases; nucleotides not matched to a gene: 6. This CDR3 is built from 15 residues. CDR3 coding DNA: TGTGCCAGCAGCTTACGCCGGGACAGGGGGAGCGAGCAGTACTTC. Amino acids: CASSLRRDRGSEQYF.

The J gene is TRBJ2-3, the V gene TRBV30; 8 positions match TRBD2. The CDR3 has 14 residues. V lost 5 bases to trimming and J lost 4 bases; unmatched junction nucleotides: 8. From germline, CDR1 is GTSNPN and CDR2 SVGIG (reference sequence). CDR3 residues: CAWGPGLVADTQYF. DNA of the CDR3: TGTGCCTGGGGCCCGGGACTAGTTGCAGATACGCAGTATTTT.